Below are 12 T cell receptor beta chains sequenced from a single sample in a study of blood T cell repertoires in COVID-19. Assay used: immunoSEQ multiplex PCR; TCRdb lists only in-frame clones, some missing. This sample has 190,000 or so clones, with 70% to 90% found just once. Sequences were obtained from peripheral blood. These receptors all stem from a man aged 40-49 years with active or convalescent COVID-19.

This clone was detected once. The rearrangement links TRBV9 to TRBJ1-1, with D maybe TRBD1 (6 bases). CDR3 length: 15 amino acids. V was trimmed by 0 bases and J by 4 bases, leaving 13 bases between them. Germline lookup yields CDR1 SGDLS and CDR2 YYNGEE. In DNA, the CDR3 is TGTGCCAGCAGCGTAGTGGGGGCCGGAGGCACTGAAGCTTTCTTT. Protein product: CASSVVGAGGTEAFF.

The CDR3 DNA follows: TGTGCCAGCAGTCTCGGGACAGGGTCTACCTACGAGCAGTACTTC. Protein sequence: CASSLGTGSTYEQYF. The V gene is TRBV28, the J gene TRBJ2-7; 9 nucleotides align to TRBD1. The CDR3 runs 15 residues. Trimming at V came to 5 bases and at J to 2 bases, leaving 7 bases not matched to a gene. CDR1 and CDR2 (germline): MDHEN, SYDVKM.

The chain carries TRBV7-8 and TRBJ2-5; a possible D gene is TRBD1 (6 bases). Germline V CDR1 and CDR2: SGHVS, FQNEAQ. The germline V and J ends were trimmed by 4 bases and 5 bases, with 14 bases remaining between them. This CDR3 has 14 residues. Written as DNA, the CDR3 is TGTGCCAGCAGCTCCAAACAGGGTGGTGAGACCCAGTACTTC. Protein sequence: CASSSKQGGETQYF.

V and J are TRBV4-1 and TRBJ1-2; no reliable D call. The ends were cut back, 1 base at V and 8 bases at J, with 29 bases in the middle. The CDR3 is 19 residues long. Germline CDR1 is MGHRA and CDR2 is YSYEKL. The CDR3 DNA is TGCGCCAGCAGCCAAGGTTTAGGAGGCTCTAGGTCGGTTGAAAAAGGCTACACCTTC. Amino acids: CASSQGLGGSRSVEKGYTF.

The CDR3 bases are TGTGCCAGCAGCCTCGCCAGGGGGCTGGAGACCCAGTACTTC. Amino acid sequence: CASSLARGLETQYF. This chain joins TRBV6-5 and TRBJ2-5, with 8 bases identical to TRBD1. The V gene's germline CDR1 is MNHEY and CDR2 SVGAGI. V lost 6 bases and J lost 5; bases outside the gene matches: 8. The CDR3 runs to 14 residues.

Worth noting for this clone: The identical CDR3 is also encoded by other nucleotide sequences in the sample. The chain employs TRBV5-4 and TRBJ1-1; D not resolved. Germline values: CDR1 SGHNT, CDR2 YYREEE (reference sequence). The CDR3 covers 12 residues. Deletions cut 0 bases from V and 5 bases from J, with 5 bases between. The DNA of the CDR3 is TGTGCCAGCAGCTTGGGGACTACTGAAGCTTTCTTT. As protein: CASSLGTTEAFF.

V is TRBV30 and J is TRBJ1-2; the D gene is possibly TRBD1 (5 bases). V lost 0 bases and J 7 bases, leaving 15 bases between the germline ends. The length of the CDR3 is 14 residues. Germline assignment: CDR1 GTSNPN and CDR2 SVGIG (reference sequence). The CDR3 loop reads CAWSVGRAVGGYTF. CDR3 sequence (DNA): TGTGCCTGGAGTGTGGGCAGGGCGGTCGGTGGCTACACCTTC. Full variable domain (remainder filled in from reference TRBV30 and TRBJ1-2): SQTIHQWPATLVQPVGSPLSLECTVEGTSNPNLYWYRQAAGRGLQLLFYSVGIGQISSEVPQNLSASRPQDRQFILSSKKLLLSDSGFYLCAWSVGRAVGGYTFGSGTRLTVV.

The chain is built from TRBV7-9 and TRBJ2-5; 7 nucleotides align to TRBD1. The germline gives CDR1 SEHNR, CDR2 FQNEAQ (reference sequence). The CDR3 is 16 amino acids. V dropped 1 base and J dropped 5; count of bases not matched to a gene: 10. CDR3 sequence (DNA): TGTGCCAGCAGCTTAGTGGATACAGGGGTCGTGGAGACCCAGTACTTC. This translates into CASSLVDTGVVETQYF. The full variable domain, rest sourced from reference TRBV7-9 and TRBJ2-5, is DTGVSQNPRHKITKRGQNVTFRCDPISEHNRLYWYRQTLGQGPEFLTYFQNEAQLEKSRLLSDRFSAERPKGSFSTLEIQRTEQGDSAMYLCASSLVDTGVVETQYFGPGTRLLVL.

The chain combines TRBV6-2 or TRBV6-3 with TRBJ1-5; D might be TRBD1 (5 bases). V lost 6 bases and J 10 bases, leaving 16 bases between the germline ends. CDR1 and CDR2 from the germline V gene are MNHEY and SVGEGT. The CDR3 is 13 residues long. The CDR3 DNA is TGTGCCAGCAGCCAACGGGGGGACGGACCCCAGCATTTT. It yields the protein CASSQRGDGPQHF.

CDR3 DNA: TGTGCCAGCAGCGCCTCCGTGTTACGGGGGGTCGGTCAGCCCCAGCATTTT. It yields the protein CASSASVLRGVGQPQHF. This sequence joins TRBV5-5 and TRBJ1-5, with D tentatively TRBD1 (5 bases). The CDR3 has 17 amino acids. V lost 4 bases and J lost 6, with 23 bases in between. Looked up from germline, CDR1 is SGHKS and CDR2 is YYEKEE (reference sequence).

The V call is TRBV4-3, the J call TRBJ2-7; D is unclear. V lost 0 bases and J lost 2, with 8 bases in between. There are 14 residues in the CDR3. Germline V gives CDR1 LGHNA, CDR2 YSLEER. CDR3 DNA: TGCGCCAGCAGCCAAGATCCGGGTACCTACGAGCAGTACTTC. It specifies CASSQDPGTYEQYF.

The chain uses TRBV5-1 and TRBJ2-5; the match to TRBD2 covers 11 bases. The CDR3 covers 15 residues. The J segment lost 5 bases and the V segment lost 2 bases, leaving 5 bases of the junction unmatched. Germline V gives CDR1 SGHRS, CDR2 YFSETQ. For the CDR3, the DNA is TGCGCCAGCAGCTTTAGCGGGGGGGCCAGGGAGACCCAGTACTTC. Translation: CASSFSGGARETQYF.